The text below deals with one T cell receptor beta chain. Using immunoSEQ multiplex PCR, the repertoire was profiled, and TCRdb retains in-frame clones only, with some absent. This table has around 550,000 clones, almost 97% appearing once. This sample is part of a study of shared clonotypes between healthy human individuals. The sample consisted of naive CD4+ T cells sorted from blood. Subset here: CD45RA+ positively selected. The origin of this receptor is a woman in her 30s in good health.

The CDR3 region has the DNA TGTGCCACCAGTCCTAGGACAGGGCACTCCTACGAGCAGTACTTC. This gives the protein CATSPRTGHSYEQYF. The chain employs TRBV15 and TRBJ2-7, with 8 bases that match TRBD1. After removal of 6 bases from V and 0 bases from J, the junction contained 7 bases not matched to a gene. Germline-derived CDR1 and CDR2 are LNHNV and YYDKDF (reference sequence). The CDR3 spans 15 residues.